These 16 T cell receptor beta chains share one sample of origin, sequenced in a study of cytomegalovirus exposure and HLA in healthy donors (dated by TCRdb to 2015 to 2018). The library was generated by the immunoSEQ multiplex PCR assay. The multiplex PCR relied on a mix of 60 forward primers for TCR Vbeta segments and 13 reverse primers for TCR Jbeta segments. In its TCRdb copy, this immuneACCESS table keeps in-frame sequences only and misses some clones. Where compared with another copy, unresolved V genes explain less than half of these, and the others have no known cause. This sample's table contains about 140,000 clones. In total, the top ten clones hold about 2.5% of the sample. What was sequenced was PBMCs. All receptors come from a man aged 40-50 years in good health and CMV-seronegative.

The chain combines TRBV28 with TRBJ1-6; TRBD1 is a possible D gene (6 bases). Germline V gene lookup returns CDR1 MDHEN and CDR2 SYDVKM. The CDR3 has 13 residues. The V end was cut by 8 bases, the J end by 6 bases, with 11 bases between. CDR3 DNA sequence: TGTGCCAGCGGTGGGGGGGCTAATTCACCCCTCCACTTT. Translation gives CASGGGANSPLHF.

The CDR3: CASSRTRGAGNSPLHF. The CDR3 DNA follows: TGTGCCAGCAGTAGAACCCGGGGGGCTGGTAATTCACCCCTCCACTTT. V usage is TRBV28 and J usage is TRBJ1-6, with a weak D call TRBD1 (6 bases). The CDR3 spans 16 residues. The V gene lost 5 bases and the J gene lost 6 bases, with 17 bases spanning the gap. Germline V gene lookup returns CDR1 MDHEN and CDR2 SYDVKM.

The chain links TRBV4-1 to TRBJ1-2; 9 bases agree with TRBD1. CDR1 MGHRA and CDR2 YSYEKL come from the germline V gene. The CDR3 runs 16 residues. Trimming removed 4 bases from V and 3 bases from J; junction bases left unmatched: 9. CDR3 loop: CASSLSLTGGDYGYTF. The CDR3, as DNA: TGCGCCAGCAGCCTATCCTTGACAGGGGGGGACTATGGCTACACCTTC.

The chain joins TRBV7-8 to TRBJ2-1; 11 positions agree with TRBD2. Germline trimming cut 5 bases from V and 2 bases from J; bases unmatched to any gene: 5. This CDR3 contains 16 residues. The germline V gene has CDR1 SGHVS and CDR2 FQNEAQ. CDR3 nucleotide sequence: TGTGCCAGCAGCACTCTAGCGGGGGGAACCTACAATGAGCAGTTCTTC. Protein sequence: CASSTLAGGTYNEQFF.

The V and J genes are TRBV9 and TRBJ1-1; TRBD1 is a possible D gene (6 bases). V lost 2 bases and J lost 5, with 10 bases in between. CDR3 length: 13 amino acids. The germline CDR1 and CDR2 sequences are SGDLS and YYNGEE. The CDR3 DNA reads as TGTGCCAGCAGCGTTGGGGGCTGGACTGAAGCTTTCTTT. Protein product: CASSVGGWTEAFF. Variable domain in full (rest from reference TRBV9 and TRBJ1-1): DSGVTQTPKHLITATGQRVTLRCSPRSGDLSVYWYQQSLDQGLQFLIQYYNGEERAKGNILERFSAQQFPDLHSELNLSSLELGDSALYFCASSVGGWTEAFFGQGTRLTVV.

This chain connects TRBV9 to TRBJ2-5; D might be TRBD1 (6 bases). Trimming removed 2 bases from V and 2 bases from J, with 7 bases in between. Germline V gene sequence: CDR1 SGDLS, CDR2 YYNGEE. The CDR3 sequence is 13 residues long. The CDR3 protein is CASSVGQQETQYF. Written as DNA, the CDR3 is TGTGCCAGCAGCGTCGGACAGCAAGAGACCCAGTACTTC. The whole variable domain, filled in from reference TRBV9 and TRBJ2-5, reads DSGVTQTPKHLITATGQRVTLRCSPRSGDLSVYWYQQSLDQGLQFLIQYYNGEERAKGNILERFSAQQFPDLHSELNLSSLELGDSALYFCASSVGQQETQYFGPGTRLLVL.

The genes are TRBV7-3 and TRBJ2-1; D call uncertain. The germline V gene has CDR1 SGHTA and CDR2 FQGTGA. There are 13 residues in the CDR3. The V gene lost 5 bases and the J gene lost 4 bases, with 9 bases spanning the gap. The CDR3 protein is CASSKTGYNEQFF. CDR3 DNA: TGTGCCAGCAGCAAAACCGGGTACAATGAGCAGTTCTTC.

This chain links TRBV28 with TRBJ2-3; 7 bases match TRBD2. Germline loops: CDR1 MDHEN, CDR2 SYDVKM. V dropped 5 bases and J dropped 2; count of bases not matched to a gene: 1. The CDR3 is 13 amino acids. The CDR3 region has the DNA TGTGCCAGCAGTGGGGGGGTCACAGATACGCAGTATTTT. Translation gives CASSGGVTDTQYF.

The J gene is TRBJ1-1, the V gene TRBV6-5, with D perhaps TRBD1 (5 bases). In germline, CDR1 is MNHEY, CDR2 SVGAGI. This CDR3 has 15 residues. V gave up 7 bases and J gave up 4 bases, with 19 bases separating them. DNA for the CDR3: TGTGCCAGCACCTACGGCCGCCGGGGGGGCACTGAAGCTTTCTTT. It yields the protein CASTYGRRGGTEAFF.

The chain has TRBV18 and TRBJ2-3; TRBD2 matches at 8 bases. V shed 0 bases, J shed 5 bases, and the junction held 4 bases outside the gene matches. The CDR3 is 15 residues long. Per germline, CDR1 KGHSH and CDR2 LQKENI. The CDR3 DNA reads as TGTGCCAGCTCACCACCAGCGGGGGTCGGAGATACGCAGTATTTT. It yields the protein CASSPPAGVGDTQYF.

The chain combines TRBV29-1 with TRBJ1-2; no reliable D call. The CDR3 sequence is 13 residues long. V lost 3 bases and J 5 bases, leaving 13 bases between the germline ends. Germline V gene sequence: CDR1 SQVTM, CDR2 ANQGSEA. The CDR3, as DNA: TGCAGCGTTGATGAGGGCTCGAGATATGGCTACACCTTC. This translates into CSVDEGSRYGYTF.

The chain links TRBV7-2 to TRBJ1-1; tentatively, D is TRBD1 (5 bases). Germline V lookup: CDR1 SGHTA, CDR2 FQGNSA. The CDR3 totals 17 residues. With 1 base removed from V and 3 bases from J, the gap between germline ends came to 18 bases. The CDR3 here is CASSLVSSFLGDTEAFF. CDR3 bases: TGTGCCAGCAGCTTAGTCTCCAGTTTTCTAGGGGACACTGAAGCTTTCTTT.

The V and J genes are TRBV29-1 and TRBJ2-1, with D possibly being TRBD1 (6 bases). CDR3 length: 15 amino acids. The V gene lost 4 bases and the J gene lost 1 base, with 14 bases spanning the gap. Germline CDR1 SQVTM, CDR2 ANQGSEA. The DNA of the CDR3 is TGCAGCGTTGGTTTGGGACAAGGTTCCTACAATGAGCAGTTCTTC. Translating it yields CSVGLGQGSYNEQFF.

The CDR3 sequence is CASSQSWARTEAFF. The CDR3 nucleotides read TGTGCCAGCAGCCAATCTTGGGCGCGCACTGAAGCTTTCTTT. The rearrangement joins TRBV16 to TRBJ1-1; D gene unclear. The V end was cut by 0 bases, the J end by 4 bases, with 9 bases between. CDR3 size: 14 residues. Germline CDR1 KGHSY, CDR2 FQNENV.

As DNA, the CDR3 is TGTGCCAGCAGCTGGGACAATAGCAATCAGCCCCAGCATTTT. Translating it yields CASSWDNSNQPQHF. The chain uses TRBV7-9 and TRBJ1-5; weak D call: TRBD1 (6 bases). The germline gives CDR1 SEHNR, CDR2 FQNEAQ (reference sequence). Trimming took 4 bases from V and 0 from J, leaving 7 bases between them. The length of the CDR3 is 14 residues.

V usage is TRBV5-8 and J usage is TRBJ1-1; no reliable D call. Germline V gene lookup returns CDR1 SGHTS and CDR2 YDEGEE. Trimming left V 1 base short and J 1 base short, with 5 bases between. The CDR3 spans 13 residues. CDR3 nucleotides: TGTGCCAGCAGCTTGCGACAGAACACTGAAGCTTTCTTT. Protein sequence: CASSLRQNTEAFF.